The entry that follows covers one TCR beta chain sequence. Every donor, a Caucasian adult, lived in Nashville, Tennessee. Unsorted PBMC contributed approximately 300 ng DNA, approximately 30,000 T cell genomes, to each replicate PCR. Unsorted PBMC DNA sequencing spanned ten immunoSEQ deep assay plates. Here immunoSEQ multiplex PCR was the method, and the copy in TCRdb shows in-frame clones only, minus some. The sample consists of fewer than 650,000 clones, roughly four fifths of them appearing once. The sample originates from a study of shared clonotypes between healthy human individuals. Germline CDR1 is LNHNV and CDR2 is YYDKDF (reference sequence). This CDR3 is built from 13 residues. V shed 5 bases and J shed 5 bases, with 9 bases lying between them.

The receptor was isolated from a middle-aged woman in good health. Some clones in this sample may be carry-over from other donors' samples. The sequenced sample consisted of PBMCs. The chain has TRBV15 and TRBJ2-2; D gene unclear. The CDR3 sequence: CATSWSATGELFF. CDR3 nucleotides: TGTGCCACCAGCTGGTCGGCAACCGGGGAGCTGTTTTTT.